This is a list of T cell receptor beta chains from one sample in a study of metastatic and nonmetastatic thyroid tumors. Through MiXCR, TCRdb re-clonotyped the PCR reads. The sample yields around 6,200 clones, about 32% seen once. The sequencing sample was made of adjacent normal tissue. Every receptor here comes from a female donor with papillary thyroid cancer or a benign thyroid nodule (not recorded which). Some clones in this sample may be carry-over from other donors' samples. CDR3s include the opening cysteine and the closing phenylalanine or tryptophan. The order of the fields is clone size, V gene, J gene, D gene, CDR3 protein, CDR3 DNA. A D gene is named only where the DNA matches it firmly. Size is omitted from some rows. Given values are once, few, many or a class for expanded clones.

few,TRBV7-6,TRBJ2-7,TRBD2,CASSPGRGVYEQYF,TGTGCCAGCAGCCCCGGGAGGGGGGTATACGAGCAGTACTTC
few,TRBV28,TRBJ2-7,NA,CASSSRLGFSYEQYF,TGTGCCAGCAGTTCCCGCCTAGGTTTCTCCTACGAGCAGTACTTC
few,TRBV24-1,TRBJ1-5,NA,CATSERGPSQPQHF,TGTGCCACCAGTGAAAGGGGACCAAGTCAGCCCCAGCATTTT
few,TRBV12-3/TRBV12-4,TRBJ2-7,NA,CASSLGDTYEQYF,TGTGCCAGCAGTCTAGGAGATACCTACGAGCAGTACTTC
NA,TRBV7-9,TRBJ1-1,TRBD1,CASSFPTGVGTEAFF,TGTGCCAGCAGCTTTCCGACAGGGGTGGGAACTGAAGCTTTCTTT
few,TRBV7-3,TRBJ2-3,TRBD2,CASSLTQIAGGPTDTQYF,TGTGCCAGCAGCTTAACCCAAATAGCGGGAGGGCCAACAGATACGCAGTATTTT
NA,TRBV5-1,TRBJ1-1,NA,CASSLGAAMNTEAFF,TGCGCCAGCAGCTTGGGGGCAGCCATGAACACTGAAGCTTTCTTT
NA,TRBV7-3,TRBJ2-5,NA,CASSSGTSKETQYF,TGTGCCAGCAGCTCAGGGACTTCTAAAGAGACCCAGTACTTC
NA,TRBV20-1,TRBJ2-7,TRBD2,CSARGLAGDEQYF,TGCAGTGCTAGAGGACTAGCGGGGGACGAGCAGTACTTC
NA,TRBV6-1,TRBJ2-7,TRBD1,CASSQLQGGEQYF,TGTGCCAGCAGCCAACTACAGGGGGGTGAGCAGTACTTC
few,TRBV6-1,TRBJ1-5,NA,CASRRGGNQPQHF,TGTGCCAGCAGGAGGGGTGGCAATCAGCCCCAGCATTTT
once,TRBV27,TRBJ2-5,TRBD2,CASSLYPSGLAGVALSQETQYF,TGTGCCAGCAGTTTATACCCCTCGGGACTAGCGGGAGTGGCCCTTTCTCAAGAGACCCAGTACTTC
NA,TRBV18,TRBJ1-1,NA,CASSAKGPPIMNTEAFF,TGTGCCAGCTCAGCGAAAGGGCCACCGATCATGAACACTGAAGCTTTCTTT